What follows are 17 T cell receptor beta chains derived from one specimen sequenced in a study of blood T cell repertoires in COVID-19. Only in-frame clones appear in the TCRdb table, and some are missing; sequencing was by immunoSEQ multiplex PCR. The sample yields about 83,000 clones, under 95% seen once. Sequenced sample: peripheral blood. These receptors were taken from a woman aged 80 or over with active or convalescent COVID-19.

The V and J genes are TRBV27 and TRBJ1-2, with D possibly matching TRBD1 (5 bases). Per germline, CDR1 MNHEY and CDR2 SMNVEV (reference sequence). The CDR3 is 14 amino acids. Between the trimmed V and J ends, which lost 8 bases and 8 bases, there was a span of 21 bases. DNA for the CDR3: TGTGCCAGCCGCCGACCAGGGTCAAAGGAGGGCTACACCTTC. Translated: CASRRPGSKEGYTF.

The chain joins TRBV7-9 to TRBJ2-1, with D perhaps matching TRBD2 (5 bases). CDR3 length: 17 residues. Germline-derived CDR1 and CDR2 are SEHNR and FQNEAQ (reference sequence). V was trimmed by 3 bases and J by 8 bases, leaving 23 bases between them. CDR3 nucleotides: TGTGCCAGCAGCTTGCTTTTCAACCCAAGCGGATTAGATGAGCAGTTCTTC. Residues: CASSLLFNPSGLDEQFF.

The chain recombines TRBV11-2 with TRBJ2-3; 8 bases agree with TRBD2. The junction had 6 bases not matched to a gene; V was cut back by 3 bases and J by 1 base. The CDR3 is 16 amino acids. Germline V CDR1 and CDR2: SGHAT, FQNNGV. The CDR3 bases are TGTGCCAGCAGCTTCTACGGGGGGGCCCGCACAGATACGCAGTATTTT. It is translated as CASSFYGGARTDTQYF.

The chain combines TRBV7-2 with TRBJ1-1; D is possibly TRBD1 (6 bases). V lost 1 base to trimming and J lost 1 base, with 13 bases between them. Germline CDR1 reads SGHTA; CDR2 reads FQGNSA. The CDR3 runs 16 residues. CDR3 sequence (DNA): TGTGCCAGCAGCTTAGGTTTCGGGGGGCCGAACACTGAAGCTTTCTTT. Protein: CASSLGFGGPNTEAFF. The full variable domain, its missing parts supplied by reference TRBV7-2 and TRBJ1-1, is GAGVSQSPSNKVTEKGKDVELRCDPISGHTALYWYRQSLGQGLEFLIYFQGNSAPDKSGLPSDRFSAERTGGSVSTLTIQRTQQEDSAVYLCASSLGFGGPNTEAFFGQGTRLTVV.

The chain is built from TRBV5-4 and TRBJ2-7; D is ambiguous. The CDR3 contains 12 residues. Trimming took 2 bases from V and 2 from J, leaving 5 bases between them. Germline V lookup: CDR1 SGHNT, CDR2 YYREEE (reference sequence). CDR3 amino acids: CASSLDTYEQYF. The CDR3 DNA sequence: TGTGCCAGCAGCTTAGACACCTACGAGCAGTACTTC.

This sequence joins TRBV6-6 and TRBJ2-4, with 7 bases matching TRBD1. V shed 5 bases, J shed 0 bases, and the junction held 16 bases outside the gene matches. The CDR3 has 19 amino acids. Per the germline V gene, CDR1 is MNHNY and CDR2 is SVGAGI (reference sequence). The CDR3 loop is CASSPLTGQPILAKNIQYF. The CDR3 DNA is TGTGCCAGCAGTCCACTTACGGGACAGCCTATACTAGCCAAAAACATTCAGTACTTC.

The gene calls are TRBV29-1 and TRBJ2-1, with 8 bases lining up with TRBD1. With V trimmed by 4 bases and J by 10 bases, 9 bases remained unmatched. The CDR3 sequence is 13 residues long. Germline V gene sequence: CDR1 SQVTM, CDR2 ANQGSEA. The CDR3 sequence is CSVVNRGSGEQFF. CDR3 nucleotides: TGCAGCGTTGTTAACAGGGGGAGTGGCGAGCAGTTCTTC.

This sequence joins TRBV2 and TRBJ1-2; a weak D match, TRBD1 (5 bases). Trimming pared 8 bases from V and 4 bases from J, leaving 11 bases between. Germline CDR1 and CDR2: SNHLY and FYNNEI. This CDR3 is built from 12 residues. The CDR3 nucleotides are TGTGCCAGCCGGGGGGTATCCTATGGCTACACCTTC. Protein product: CASRGVSYGYTF.

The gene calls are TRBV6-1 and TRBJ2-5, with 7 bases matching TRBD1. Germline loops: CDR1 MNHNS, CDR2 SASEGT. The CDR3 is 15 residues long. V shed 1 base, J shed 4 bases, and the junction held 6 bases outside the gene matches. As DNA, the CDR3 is TGTGCCAGCAGTGAAGTTTACAGGGGTCGAGAGACCCAGTACTTC. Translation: CASSEVYRGRETQYF.

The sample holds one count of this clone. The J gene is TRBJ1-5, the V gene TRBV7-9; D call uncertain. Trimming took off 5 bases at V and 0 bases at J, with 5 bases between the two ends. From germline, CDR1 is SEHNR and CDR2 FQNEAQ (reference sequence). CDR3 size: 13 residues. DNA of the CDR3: TGTGCCAGCAGCCTTAATAGCAATCAGCCCCAGCATTTT. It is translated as CASSLNSNQPQHF.

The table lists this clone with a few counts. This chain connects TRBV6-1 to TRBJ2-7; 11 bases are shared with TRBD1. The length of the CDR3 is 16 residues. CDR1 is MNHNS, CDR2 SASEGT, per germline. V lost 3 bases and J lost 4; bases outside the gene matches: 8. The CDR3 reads CASSERDRGGFYEQYF. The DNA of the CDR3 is TGTGCCAGCAGTGAGAGGGACAGGGGGGGATTTTACGAGCAGTACTTC.

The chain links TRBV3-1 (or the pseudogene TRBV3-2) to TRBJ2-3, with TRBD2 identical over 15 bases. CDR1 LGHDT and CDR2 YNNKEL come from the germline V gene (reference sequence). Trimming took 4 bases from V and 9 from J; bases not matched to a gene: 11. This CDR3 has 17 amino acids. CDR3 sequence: CASSPRWTSGGAGTQYF. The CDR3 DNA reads TGTGCCAGCAGCCCCCGCTGGACTAGCGGGGGGGCAGGGACGCAGTATTTT.

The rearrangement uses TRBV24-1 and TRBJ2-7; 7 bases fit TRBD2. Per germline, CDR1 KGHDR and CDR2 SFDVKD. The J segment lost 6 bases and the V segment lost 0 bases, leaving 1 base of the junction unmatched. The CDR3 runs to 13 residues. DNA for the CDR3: TGTGCCACCAGTGATTTGCGGGGGGTCGAGCAGTACTTC. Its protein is CATSDLRGVEQYF.

CDR3 in DNA: TGTGCCAGCAGTCGACCGACGGGGGGGCTCACAGATACGCAGTATTTT. Residues: CASSRPTGGLTDTQYF. V gene TRBV5-4 combines with J gene TRBJ2-3, with 8 bases identical to TRBD2. The junction had 10 bases not matched to a gene; V was cut back by 5 bases and J by 2 bases. This CDR3 spans 16 amino acids. CDR1 and CDR2 (germline): SGHNT, YYREEE (reference sequence).

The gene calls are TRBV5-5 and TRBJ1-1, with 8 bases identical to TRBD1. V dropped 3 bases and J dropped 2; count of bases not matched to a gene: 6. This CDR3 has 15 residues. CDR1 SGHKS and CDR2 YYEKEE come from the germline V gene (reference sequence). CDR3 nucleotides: TGTGCCAGCAGCTCGTTTGGACAGGGTAACACTGAAGCTTTCTTT. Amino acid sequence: CASSSFGQGNTEAFF.

The CDR3: CASSQPGGPSHTQYF. DNA for the CDR3: TGTGCCAGCAGCCAGCCGGGGGGGCCGTCCCATACGCAGTATTTT. This chain links TRBV3-1 (or the pseudogene TRBV3-2) with TRBJ2-3, with 8 bases fitting TRBD2. Germline V CDR1 and CDR2: LGHDT, YNNKEL (reference sequence). This CDR3 comprises 15 residues. V shed 3 bases and J 7 bases; nucleotides not matched to a gene: 9.

Here the CDR3 DNA reads TGTGCCAGCAGCCTCACGGGAGATACGCAGTATTTT. This translates into CASSLTGDTQYF. The V and J genes are TRBV7-9 and TRBJ2-3, with D uncertain. The length of the CDR3 is 12 residues. The ends were cut back, 5 bases at V and 5 bases at J, with 8 bases in the middle. Germline CDR1 is SEHNR and CDR2 is FQNEAQ (reference sequence).